This T cell receptor (beta chain) was found in a study of blood T cells in healthy people across ages. This clonotype has more than one count but fewer than ten. A junction boundary mismatches the germline segment, possibly from a read error. Investigators took about 10 milliliters of peripheral blood from every donor. Primed by a sample-barcoded 5' primer and a J-beta primer mix, a second PCR proceeded for 7 to 11 cycles. TCRdb passed the 5' RACE reads through MiXCR, listing each CDR3 protein once. The sample comprises roughly 1,100,000 distinct CDR3 sequences, roughly 24% of which are singletons, and 0.65% to 0.95% rests with the top ten. Germline V gene lookup returns CDR1 MNHEY and CDR2 SVGAGI. The CDR3 has 12 residues. These data were also reused for a study on T cells of mothers and their children. That publication notes: Each mother gave over 9.5 million TCR beta CDR3 reads; each child, about 3 million.

What was sequenced was blood. The source of this sequence is a girl aged 2-15 years in good health. This chain joins TRBV6-5 and TRBJ1-1; no reliable D call. The CDR3 DNA is TGTGCCAGCATCAATGGGGTAGGGAAGTGGATCTTT. Protein product: CASINGVGKWIF.